Sequencing of this T cell receptor beta chain was carried out in a study of blood T cell repertoires in COVID-19. On the study more broadly: There were acute and convalescent COVID-19 samples, and they came from the United States, Italy and Spain. Sources were T cells, B-cell-depleted T cells, or PBMCs; the material itself was cDNA or gDNA.

Germline V gene data show CDR1 as SGHTA and CDR2 as FQGNSA. V lost 5 bases and J lost 1; bases outside the gene matches: 14. This CDR3 contains 19 residues. TCRdb's table, derived via immunoSEQ multiplex PCR, lists solely in-frame clones and lacks some. The sample contains some 21,000 clones, roughly 89% of which appear only once. The source material was peripheral blood. The chain has TRBV7-2 and TRBJ2-4; 10 bases match TRBD2. The clonotype was recovered from an elderly woman with active or convalescent COVID-19. Here the CDR3 DNA reads TGTGCCAGCAGCCTAGGAGGGACTAGCGTCGCCTTGGCCAAAAACATTCAGTACTTC. This translates into CASSLGGTSVALAKNIQYF.